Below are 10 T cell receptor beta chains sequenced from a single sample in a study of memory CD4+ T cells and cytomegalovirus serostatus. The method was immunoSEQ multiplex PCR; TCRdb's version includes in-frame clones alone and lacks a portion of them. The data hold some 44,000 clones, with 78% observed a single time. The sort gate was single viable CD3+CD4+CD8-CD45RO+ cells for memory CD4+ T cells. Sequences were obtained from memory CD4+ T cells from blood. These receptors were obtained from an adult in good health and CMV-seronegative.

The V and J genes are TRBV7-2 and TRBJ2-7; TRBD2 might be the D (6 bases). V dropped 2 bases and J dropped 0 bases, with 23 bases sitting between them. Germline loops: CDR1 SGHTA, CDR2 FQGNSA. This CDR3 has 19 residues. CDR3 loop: CASSLRERARRGSSYEQYF. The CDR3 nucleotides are TGTGCCAGCAGCTTAAGAGAGCGGGCAAGGCGGGGTAGCTCCTACGAGCAGTACTTC.

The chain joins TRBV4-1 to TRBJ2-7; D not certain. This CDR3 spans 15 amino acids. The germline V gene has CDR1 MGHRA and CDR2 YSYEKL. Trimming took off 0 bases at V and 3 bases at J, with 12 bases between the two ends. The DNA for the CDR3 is TGCGCCAGCAGCCAAGAACGAACAGAAGTCTACGAGCAGTACTTC. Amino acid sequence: CASSQERTEVYEQYF.

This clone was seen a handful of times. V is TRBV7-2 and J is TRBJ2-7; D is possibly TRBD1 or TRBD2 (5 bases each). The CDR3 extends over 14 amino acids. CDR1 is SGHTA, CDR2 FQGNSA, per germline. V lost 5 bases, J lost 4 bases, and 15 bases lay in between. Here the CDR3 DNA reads TGTGCCAGCAGCCCCCGGGACGCGAGATACGAGCAGTACTTC. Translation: CASSPRDARYEQYF.

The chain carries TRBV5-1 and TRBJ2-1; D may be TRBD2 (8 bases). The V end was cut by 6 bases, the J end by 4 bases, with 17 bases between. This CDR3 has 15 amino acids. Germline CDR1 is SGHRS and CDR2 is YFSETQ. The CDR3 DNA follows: TGCGCCAGCACGGGGACAGCGGGGGTGTACAATGAGCAGTTCTTC. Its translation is CASTGTAGVYNEQFF.

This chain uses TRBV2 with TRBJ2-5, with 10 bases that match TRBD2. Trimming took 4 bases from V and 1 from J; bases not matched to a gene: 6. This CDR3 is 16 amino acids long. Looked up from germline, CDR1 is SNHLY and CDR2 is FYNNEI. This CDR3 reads CASSVESGGVQETQYF. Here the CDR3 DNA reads TGTGCCAGCAGTGTGGAGAGCGGGGGGGTCCAAGAGACCCAGTACTTC. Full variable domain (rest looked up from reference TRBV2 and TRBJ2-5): EPEVTQTPSHQVTQMGQEVILRCVPISNHLYFYWYRQILGQKVEFLVSFYNNEISEKSEIFDDQFSVERPDGSNFTLKIRSTKLEDSAMYFCASSVESGGVQETQYFGPGTRLLVL.

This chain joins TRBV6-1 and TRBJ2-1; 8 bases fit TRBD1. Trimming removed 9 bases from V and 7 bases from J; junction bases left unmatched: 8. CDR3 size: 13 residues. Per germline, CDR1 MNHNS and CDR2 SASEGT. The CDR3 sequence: CASRQGRLNEQFF. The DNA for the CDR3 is TGTGCCAGTAGACAGGGGCGACTTAATGAGCAGTTCTTC.

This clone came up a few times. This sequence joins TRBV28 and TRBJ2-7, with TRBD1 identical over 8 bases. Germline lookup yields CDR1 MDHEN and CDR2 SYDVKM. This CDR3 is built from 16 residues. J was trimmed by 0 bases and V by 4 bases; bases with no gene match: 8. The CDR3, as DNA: TGTGCCAGCAGTTCCGCAGGACAGGGCTACTCCTACGAGCAGTACTTC. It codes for CASSSAGQGYSYEQYF.

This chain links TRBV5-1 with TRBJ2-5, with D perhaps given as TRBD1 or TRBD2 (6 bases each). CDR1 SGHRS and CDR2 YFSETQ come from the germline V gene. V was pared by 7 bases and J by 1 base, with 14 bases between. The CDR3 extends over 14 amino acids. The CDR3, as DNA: TGCGCCAGCCGTCCGAAGGGGGGCCAAGAGACCCAGTACTTC. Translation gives CASRPKGGQETQYF.

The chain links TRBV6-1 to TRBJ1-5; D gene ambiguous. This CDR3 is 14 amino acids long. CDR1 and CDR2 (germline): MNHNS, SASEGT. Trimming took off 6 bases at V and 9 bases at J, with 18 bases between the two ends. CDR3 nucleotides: TGTGCCAGCAGCGTCGACTTGATGGCTCGGCCCCAGCATTTT. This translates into CASSVDLMARPQHF.

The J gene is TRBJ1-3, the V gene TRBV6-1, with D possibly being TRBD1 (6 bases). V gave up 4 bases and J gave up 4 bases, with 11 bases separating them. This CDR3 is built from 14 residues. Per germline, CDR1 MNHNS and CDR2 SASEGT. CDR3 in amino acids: CASSGGDIGNTIYF. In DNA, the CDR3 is TGTGCCAGCAGTGGAGGGGACATCGGAAACACCATATATTTT.